One and the same sample provided the 14 T cell receptor beta chains below, sequenced in a study of blood T cell repertoires in COVID-19. Repertoires were generated with immunoSEQ multiplex PCR, while TCRdb's copy carries only in-frame clones and drops some. The repertoire holds under 150,000 clones, with around 83% as singletons. The sequenced material came from peripheral blood. Receptors originate from an older man with active or convalescent COVID-19.

This rearrangement joins TRBV28 to TRBJ1-5, with unresolved D. Trimming pared 6 bases from V and 2 bases from J, leaving 11 bases between. Per the germline V gene, CDR1 is MDHEN and CDR2 is SYDVKM. There are 14 residues in the CDR3. For the CDR3, the DNA is TGTGCCAGCAGCCCAGCGAGGCGCAATCAGCCCCAGCATTTT. Translated: CASSPARRNQPQHF.

The chain carries TRBV6-4 and TRBJ1-6; no clear D gene. V gave up 5 bases and J gave up 4 bases, with 6 bases separating them. CDR3 size: 13 residues. CDR1 is MRHNA and CDR2 is SNTAGT in the germline V gene. DNA for the CDR3: TGTGCCAGCAGTATGGAGTATAATTCACCCCTCCACTTT. Translating it yields CASSMEYNSPLHF.

This rearrangement joins TRBV3-1 (or the pseudogene TRBV3-2) to TRBJ1-2; D gene ambiguous. In germline, CDR1 is LGHDT, CDR2 YNNKEL (reference sequence). The CDR3 covers 14 residues. Trimming removed 1 base from V and 5 bases from J, with 11 bases in between. CDR3 protein: CASSQGSGEYGYTF. CDR3 sequence (DNA): TGTGCCAGCAGCCAAGGTTCCGGGGAGTATGGCTACACCTTC.

This chain connects TRBV27 to TRBJ2-7, with D possibly matching TRBD1 (6 bases). The V gene's germline CDR1 is MNHEY and CDR2 SMNVEV (reference sequence). CDR3 size: 16 residues. V was trimmed by 5 bases and J by 2 bases, leaving 19 bases between them. The CDR3 coding sequence is TGTGCCAGCAGTACCAACAGGGTTCCCTCCGCCTACGAGCAGTACTTC. Translating it yields CASSTNRVPSAYEQYF.

The rearrangement joins TRBV5-3 to TRBJ1-3, with D perhaps matching TRBD1 (6 bases). TRBV5-3 is known as an ORF, though its function is uncertain. The ends were cut back, 1 base at V and 0 bases at J, with 17 bases in the middle. This CDR3 comprises 18 residues. For the CDR3, the DNA is TGTGCCAGAAGCTTGTCCCCCACAGGGCCTAACTCTGGAAACACCATATATTTT. Translation: CARSLSPTGPNSGNTIYF.

The chain recombines TRBV7-2 with TRBJ1-1, with TRBD1 identical over 8 bases. This CDR3 is 14 amino acids long. V was clipped by 4 bases and J by 6 bases; unmatched bases: 7. From germline, CDR1 is SGHTA and CDR2 FQGNSA. The CDR3 here is CASSYRQGRAEAFF. The CDR3 nucleotides are TGTGCCAGCAGCTACAGACAGGGGCGCGCTGAAGCTTTCTTT. Filled out from reference TRBV7-2 and TRBJ1-1, the complete variable domain reads GAGVSQSPSNKVTEKGKDVELRCDPISGHTALYWYRQSLGQGLEFLIYFQGNSAPDKSGLPSDRFSAERTGGSVSTLTIQRTQQEDSAVYLCASSYRQGRAEAFFGQGTRLTVV.

CDR3 DNA sequence: TGTGCCAGCAGTTTCCGACAGTATGGCTACACCTTC. This codes for CASSFRQYGYTF. This chain links TRBV12-3 or TRBV12-4 with TRBJ1-2, with a tentative D call TRBD1 (5 bases). V lost 3 bases to trimming and J lost 5 bases, with 7 bases between them. The CDR3 loop spans 12 amino acids.

V is TRBV18 and J is TRBJ2-5; D remains ambiguous. The CDR3 consists of 11 residues. V was pared by 6 bases and J by 0 bases, with 2 bases between. Germline-derived CDR1 and CDR2 are KGHSH and LQKENI. The CDR3 protein is CASSNQETQYF. CDR3 coding DNA: TGTGCCAGCTCTAACCAAGAGACCCAGTACTTC.

The V and J genes are TRBV28 and TRBJ1-1; D not resolved. Germline CDR1 reads MDHEN; CDR2 reads SYDVKM. V was trimmed by 3 bases and J by 11 bases, leaving 13 bases between them. The CDR3 contains 12 residues. The CDR3 loop is CASSFRQHNAFF. As DNA, the CDR3 is TGTGCCAGCAGTTTTAGACAACACAACGCTTTCTTT.

V and J are TRBV29-1 and TRBJ2-7; D is unresolved. This CDR3 has 14 residues. V was clipped by 6 bases and J by 0 bases, with 15 bases between them. From germline, CDR1 is SQVTM and CDR2 ANQGSEA. The CDR3 region has the DNA TGCAGCGTCGTCCTCTCCGGGTCCTCCTACGAGCAGTACTTC. The encoded protein is CSVVLSGSSYEQYF.

The genes are TRBV21-1 and TRBJ2-3; the table names TRBD2, a call not compared with the DNA. TRBV21-1 is a pseudogene. CDR3 length equals 15 residues. CDR3 residues: CASSRTSGGHDTQYF. Here the CDR3 DNA reads TGTGCCAGCAGCCGGACTAGCGGGGGGCACGATACGCAGTATTTT.

The rearrangement joins TRBV4-3 to TRBJ2-3; TRBD2 matches at 7 bases. This CDR3 has 15 amino acids. Germline loops: CDR1 LGHNA, CDR2 YSLEER. Trimming at V came to 3 bases and at J to 6 bases, leaving 9 bases not matched to a gene. CDR3 region: CASSHLSGEGDTQYF. In DNA form, the CDR3 reads TGCGCCAGCAGCCACCTAAGCGGGGAGGGGGATACGCAGTATTTT.

The genes are TRBV2 and TRBJ1-2; weak D call: TRBD1 (5 bases). Looked up from germline, CDR1 is SNHLY and CDR2 is FYNNEI. The CDR3 runs 13 residues. Trimming removed 6 bases from V and 7 bases from J, with 15 bases in between. CDR3 in DNA: TGTGCCAGCAGCGTTCAGGGTGATTCTGGCTACACCTTC. Translation: CASSVQGDSGYTF. Full variable domain (remainder filled in from reference TRBV2 and TRBJ1-2): EPEVTQTPSHQVTQMGQEVILRCVPISNHLYFYWYRQILGQKVEFLVSFYNNEISEKSEIFDDQFSVERPDGSNFTLKIRSTKLEDSAMYFCASSVQGDSGYTFGSGTRLTVV.

V is TRBV18 and J is TRBJ1-5; 9 bases align to TRBD1. Germline trimming cut 8 bases from V and 3 bases from J; bases unmatched to any gene: 5. The CDR3 contains 14 residues. CDR1 KGHSH and CDR2 LQKENI come from the germline V gene. As DNA, the CDR3 is TGTGCCAGCCGGGGACAGGGTAACAATCAGCCCCAGCATTTT. This encodes CASRGQGNNQPQHF.